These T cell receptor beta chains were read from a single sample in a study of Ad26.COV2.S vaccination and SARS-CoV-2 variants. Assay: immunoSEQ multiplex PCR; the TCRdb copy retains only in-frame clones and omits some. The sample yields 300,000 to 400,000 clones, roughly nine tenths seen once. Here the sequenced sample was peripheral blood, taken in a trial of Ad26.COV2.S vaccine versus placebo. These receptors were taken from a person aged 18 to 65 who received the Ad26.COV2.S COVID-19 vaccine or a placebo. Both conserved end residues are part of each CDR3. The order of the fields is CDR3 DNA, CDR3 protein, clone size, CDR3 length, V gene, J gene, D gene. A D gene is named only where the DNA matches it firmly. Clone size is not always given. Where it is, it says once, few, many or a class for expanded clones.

CDR3 DNA: TGTGCCAGCAGTTACGTGACAGGGGGCGAAACGCAGTATTTT
CDR3 protein: CASSYVTGGETQYF
clone size: NA
CDR3 length: 14
V gene: TRBV6-6
J gene: TRBJ2-3
D gene: TRBD1

CDR3 DNA: TGTGCCAGCAGGCCTAGACAGACCATTAACTATGGCTACACCTTC
CDR3 protein: CASRPRQTINYGYTF
clone size: NA
CDR3 length: 15
V gene: TRBV28
J gene: TRBJ1-2
D gene: NA

CDR3 DNA: TGCAGCGTTGCTAGCGGCAAAAACATTCAGTACTTC
CDR3 protein: CSVASGKNIQYF
clone size: NA
CDR3 length: 12
V gene: TRBV29-1
J gene: TRBJ2-4
D gene: TRBD2

CDR3 DNA: TGTGCCAGCAGCTTAGTATTCAGTAATCAGCCCCAGCATTTT
CDR3 protein: CASSLVFSNQPQHF
clone size: once
CDR3 length: 14
V gene: TRBV7-2
J gene: TRBJ1-5
D gene: NA

CDR3 DNA: TGTGCCAGCAGCAGGGGTGAGAACACCGGGGAGCTGTTTTTT
CDR3 protein: CASSRGENTGELFF
clone size: NA
CDR3 length: 14
V gene: TRBV7-3
J gene: TRBJ2-2
D gene: NA

CDR3 DNA: TGTGCCAGCAGCTTTGTGGGCCTAGCGGGGTACAATGAGCAGTTCTTC
CDR3 protein: CASSFVGLAGYNEQFF
clone size: NA
CDR3 length: 16
V gene: TRBV5-4
J gene: TRBJ2-1
D gene: TRBD2

CDR3 DNA: TGCGCCAGCAGCCACGACTACAGGGGCACCGGGGAGCTGTTTTTT
CDR3 protein: CASSHDYRGTGELFF
clone size: NA
CDR3 length: 15
V gene: TRBV4-3
J gene: TRBJ2-2
D gene: TRBD1

CDR3 DNA: TGTGCCAGCAGTTACTCCACCGGGGAGCTGTTTTTT
CDR3 protein: CASSYSTGELFF
clone size: NA
CDR3 length: 12
V gene: TRBV6-5
J gene: TRBJ2-2
D gene: NA

CDR3 DNA: TGCAGCCCCCCGGACAGCCAAAACGCAACTAATGAAAAACTGTTTTTT
CDR3 protein: CSPPDSQNATNEKLFF
clone size: NA
CDR3 length: 16
V gene: TRBV29-1
J gene: TRBJ1-4
D gene: NA

CDR3 DNA: TGTGCCAGCAGTGAAGCGGGAATCGCTGAAGCTTTCTTT
CDR3 protein: CASSEAGIAEAFF
clone size: NA
CDR3 length: 13
V gene: TRBV6-1
J gene: TRBJ1-1
D gene: NA

CDR3 DNA: TGTGCCAGCAGCGTCACCGGGGCGTACTATGGCTACACCTTC
CDR3 protein: CASSVTGAYYGYTF
clone size: NA
CDR3 length: 14
V gene: TRBV3-1/TRBV3-2
J gene: TRBJ1-2
D gene: NA

CDR3 DNA: TGTGCCAGCCAGGGTGGAAGCTCCTACGAGCAGTACTTC
CDR3 protein: CASQGGSSYEQYF
clone size: NA
CDR3 length: 13
V gene: TRBV9
J gene: TRBJ2-7
D gene: NA

CDR3 DNA: TGTGCCAGCAGCTTAGCCCCAGGGGGGGATGAGCAGTTCTTC
CDR3 protein: CASSLAPGGDEQFF
clone size: once
CDR3 length: 14
V gene: TRBV11-2
J gene: TRBJ2-1
D gene: NA

CDR3 DNA: TGTGCCAGCAGTGAACTCGTGGGACAGCCCCAGCATTTT
CDR3 protein: CASSELVGQPQHF
clone size: NA
CDR3 length: 13
V gene: TRBV6-1
J gene: TRBJ1-5
D gene: NA

CDR3 DNA: TGTGCCAGCAGCTCCTGGGGGGCGTCACAGGGGGAGCTGTTTTTT
CDR3 protein: CASSSWGASQGELFF
clone size: NA
CDR3 length: 15
V gene: TRBV11-1
J gene: TRBJ2-2
D gene: NA

CDR3 DNA: TGCGCCAGCAGCCAGGAACTAGCGGGTAGCACAGATACGCAGTATTTT
CDR3 protein: CASSQELAGSTDTQYF
clone size: NA
CDR3 length: 16
V gene: TRBV4-1
J gene: TRBJ2-3
D gene: TRBD2

CDR3 DNA: TGTGCCAGCAGCGGCGTCGTAAACACTGAAGCTTTCTTT
CDR3 protein: CASSGVVNTEAFF
clone size: NA
CDR3 length: 13
V gene: TRBV9
J gene: TRBJ1-1
D gene: NA

CDR3 DNA: TGTGCCAGCAGCCCTCGGATAGCGGCTAACTATGGCTACACCTTC
CDR3 protein: CASSPRIAANYGYTF
clone size: NA
CDR3 length: 15
V gene: TRBV3-1/TRBV3-2
J gene: TRBJ1-2
D gene: NA

CDR3 DNA: TGTGCCAGCAGCTTAGTACTAACCACCTACAATGAGCAGTTCTTC
CDR3 protein: CASSLVLTTYNEQFF
clone size: NA
CDR3 length: 15
V gene: TRBV11-2
J gene: TRBJ2-1
D gene: NA

CDR3 DNA: TGTGCCGTAAAGCCGACCTCTTCGATGGAAAAACTGTTTTTT
CDR3 protein: CAVKPTSSMEKLFF
clone size: once
CDR3 length: 14
V gene: TRBV19
J gene: TRBJ1-4
D gene: NA

CDR3 DNA: TGTGCCAGCAGCTTCCCACTCCCCAAACAAGAGACCGGGGAGCTGTTTTTT
CDR3 protein: CASSFPLPKQETGELFF
clone size: NA
CDR3 length: 17
V gene: TRBV7-9
J gene: TRBJ2-2
D gene: NA

CDR3 DNA: TGTGCCAGCAGCTTAGTGGCCGCTGTTTATAGCAATCAGCCCCAGCATTTT
CDR3 protein: CASSLVAAVYSNQPQHF
clone size: NA
CDR3 length: 17
V gene: TRBV7-8
J gene: TRBJ1-5
D gene: NA